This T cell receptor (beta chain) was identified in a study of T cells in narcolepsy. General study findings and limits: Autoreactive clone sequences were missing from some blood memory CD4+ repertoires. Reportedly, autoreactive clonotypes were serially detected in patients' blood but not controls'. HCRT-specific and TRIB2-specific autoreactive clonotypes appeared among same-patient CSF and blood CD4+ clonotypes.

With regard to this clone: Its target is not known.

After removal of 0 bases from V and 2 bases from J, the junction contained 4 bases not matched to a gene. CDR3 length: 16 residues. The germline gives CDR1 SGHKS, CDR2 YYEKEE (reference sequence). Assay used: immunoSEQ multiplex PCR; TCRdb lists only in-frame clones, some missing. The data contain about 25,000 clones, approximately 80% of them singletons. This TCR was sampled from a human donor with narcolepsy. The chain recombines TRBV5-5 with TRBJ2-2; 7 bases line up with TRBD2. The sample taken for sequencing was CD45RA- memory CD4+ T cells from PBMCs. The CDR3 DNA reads TGTGCCAGCAGCTTGGCGGGCGGGGGAAACACCGGGGAGCTGTTTTTT. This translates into CASSLAGGGNTGELFF.